These T cell receptor beta chains were read from a single sample in a study of beta chain features in type 1 diabetes. Libraries were prepared by immunoSEQ multiplex PCR; TCRdb keeps only in-frame clonotypes and omits some of them. Seen here are some 220,000 clones, about a tenth observed once, and the top ten hold 1% to 1.5%. Sequencing was done on a sample of central memory CD4+ T cells from blood. These receptor sequences come from a man between 18 and 29 years old in good health. The CDR3 runs from the conserved cysteine through the conserved F or W. A D gene is named only where the DNA matches it firmly. Only some rows state a clone size, as once, few, many or a class for expanded clones.

v_gene	j_gene	abundance	d_gene	CDR3nt	CDR3aa
TRBV11-3	TRBJ2-1	.	.	TGTGCCAGCAGCTTAGGGCCCCGTAACGACAATGAGCAGTTCTTC	CASSLGPRNDNEQFF
TRBV5-1	TRBJ2-6	.	TRBD1	TGCGCCAGCAGCTTGGCAGTCGGGACAGGTAGCTCTGGGGCCAACGTCCTGACTTTC	CASSLAVGTGSSGANVLTF
TRBV6-5	TRBJ2-7	few	TRBD1	TGTGCCAGCAGTTACCTGGGACAGGGGGCCGGGGAGCAGTACTTC	CASSYLGQGAGEQYF
TRBV25-1	TRBJ2-1	.	.	TGTGCCAGCGAAGGAGTTGGAGGGGAGGAGACCGTAACTCGTGAGCAGTTCTTC	CASEGVGGEETVTREQFF
TRBV7-8	TRBJ2-1	many	TRBD2	TGTGCCAGCAGCTCACAATCACTAGCGGGCAGGGGGCAGTTCTTC	CASSSQSLAGRGQFF
TRBV4-1	TRBJ1-5	few	.	TGCGCCAGCAGCCAAGGTGAAAGTCGGCCCCAGCATTTT	CASSQGESRPQHF
TRBV29-1	TRBJ1-3	few	TRBD1	TGCAGCGTCGCAGACAGGGTAGCGGGAAACACCATATATTTT	CSVADRVAGNTIYF
TRBV5-1	TRBJ2-1	.	TRBD1	TGCGCCAGCAGCTACTTCATAACAGGGGTGTGGAACAATGAGCAGTTCTTC	CASSYFITGVWNNEQFF
TRBV7-9	TRBJ1-2	.	.	TGTGCCAGCAGCTTACAGGGATTGGACGGCTACACCTTC	CASSLQGLDGYTF
TRBV7-3	TRBJ2-2	.	.	TGTGCCAGCAGCTCCGGGTTGAACACCGGGGAGCTGTTTTTT	CASSSGLNTGELFF
TRBV19	TRBJ2-7	.	.	TGTGCCAGTAGTTGGGAGCGAAGCTCCTACGAGCAGTACTTC	CASSWERSSYEQYF
TRBV6-5	TRBJ2-4	.	.	TGTGCCAGCAGTTACTCATGTTGGGACCTAAACATTCAGTACTTC	CASSYSCWDLNIQYF
TRBV10-3	TRBJ2-2	few	.	TGTGCCACCGGTCAGGGTACCGGGGAGCTGTTTTTT	CATGQGTGELFF
TRBV7-2	TRBJ1-2	few	.	TGTGCCAGCAGCTTCGTTCACTATGGCTACACCTTC	CASSFVHYGYTF
TRBV19	TRBJ2-1	few	TRBD2	TGTGCCAGTAGTATAACTAGCGGACACTACAATGAGCAGTTCTTC	CASSITSGHYNEQFF
TRBV9	TRBJ2-7	.	TRBD2	TGTGCCAGCAGCCCCAGGACTAGCGGGAGGTACGAGCAGTACTTC	CASSPRTSGRYEQYF
TRBV28	TRBJ2-7	.	.	TGTGCCAGCTTCGGTACAGGAACCTCCTACGAGCAGTACTTC	CASFGTGTSYEQYF
TRBV12-5	TRBJ1-1	.	.	TGTGCTAGTGGTTTCCCTCTGACAGGTCACACTGAAGCTTTCTTT	CASGFPLTGHTEAFF
TRBV7-3	TRBJ2-5	.	TRBD2	TGTGCCAGCAGCCAAGCGGGGGAGGCTCAAGAGACCCAGTACTTC	CASSQAGEAQETQYF
TRBV5-4	TRBJ2-7	.	.	TGTGCCAGCAGCTTTGAGACTAGACCGGCCGAGCAGTACTTC	CASSFETRPAEQYF
TRBV7-9	TRBJ2-2	.	TRBD2	TGTGCCAGCAGCTCCTTTGGCCAGCGGGAGGCCCGAAAGGCCGGGGAGCTGTTTTTT	CASSSFGQREARKAGELFF
TRBV30	TRBJ1-1	many	.	TGTGCCTGGCTCGCTACCAGGGGCACTGAAGCTTTCTTT	CAWLATRGTEAFF
TRBV25-1	TRBJ2-7	few	TRBD2	TGTGCCAGCAGTGAACTTCTAGCGGAGGTAAACGAGCAGTACTTC	CASSELLAEVNEQYF
TRBV10-2	TRBJ2-5	once	.	TGCGCCACCGGGGGCCGCCCTGGGGAGACCCAGTACTTC	CATGGRPGETQYF
TRBV10-3	TRBJ2-3	.	.	TGTGCCACCGACGATGCAAGAGGAGATACGCAGTATTTT	CATDDARGDTQYF
TRBV9	TRBJ2-7	.	.	TGTGCCAGCAGCGTAGGGGGCCTCTCCGGGGAGCAGTACTTC	CASSVGGLSGEQYF
TRBV2	TRBJ2-3	.	.	TGTGCCAGCAGTCCGATCACAGATACGCAGTATTTT	CASSPITDTQYF
TRBV30	TRBJ2-7	many	.	TGTGCCTGGAGCCTCCCACTAAACGGGGCCTACGAGCAGTACTTC	CAWSLPLNGAYEQYF
TRBV11-2	TRBJ2-3	few	TRBD1	TGTGCCAGCACCCCGGGACAGATCACAGATACGCAGTATTTT	CASTPGQITDTQYF
TRBV11-2	TRBJ2-3	few	.	TGTGCCAGCCGCTCTCTGGGCGGGCCGAGCACAGATACGCAGTATTTT	CASRSLGGPSTDTQYF
TRBV19	TRBJ1-4	few	.	TGTGCCAGTGGGGTGGTCTCAACTAATGAAAAACTGTTTTTT	CASGVVSTNEKLFF
TRBV2	TRBJ2-5	many	TRBD2	TGTGCCCAAGCAGGGACTAGTCGCGAGACCCAGTACTTC	CAQAGTSRETQYF
TRBV11-3	TRBJ2-7	.	.	TGTGCCAGCAGCCCGCCCGGACAGCGCTACGAGCAGTACTTC	CASSPPGQRYEQYF
TRBV9	TRBJ2-1	many	.	TGTGCCAGCACCTTCTCGGGTAGCTCCTACAATGAGCAGTTCTTC	CASTFSGSSYNEQFF
TRBV5-1	TRBJ2-5	few	.	TGCGCCAGCAGCCTGTCGGGACCACCCCAAGAGACCCAGTACTTC	CASSLSGPPQETQYF
TRBV18	TRBJ2-1	few	.	TGTGCCAGCTCAATTACAGGGCTGCCCTACAATGAGCAGTTCTTC	CASSITGLPYNEQFF
TRBV19	TRBJ2-7	.	.	TGTGCCAGTAGCCCCAGGGACGGAACCTACGAGCAGTACTTC	CASSPRDGTYEQYF
TRBV2	TRBJ2-5	.	.	TGTGCCAGCAGTGAAATCCAGACCCAGTACTTC	CASSEIQTQYF
TRBV6-6	TRBJ2-7	.	TRBD1	TGTGCCAGCAGTCGGGACAGGGGTACAAACGAGCAGTACTTC	CASSRDRGTNEQYF
TRBV28	TRBJ2-1	few	.	TGTGCCAGCCGGGGGCGGGAGCGCGCCTACAATGAGCAGTTCTTC	CASRGRERAYNEQFF
TRBV18	TRBJ2-7	few	.	TGTGCCAGCTCACCAGGGTTTCAGTACGAGCAGTACTTC	CASSPGFQYEQYF
TRBV4-3	TRBJ1-2	.	.	TGCGCCAGCAGCCTAGCGGCAGGCCAGATTGATGGCTACACCTTC	CASSLAAGQIDGYTF
TRBV30	TRBJ2-3	.	.	TGTGCCTGGAGCGGGGACCGAGCTAGCACAGATACGCAGTATTTT	CAWSGDRASTDTQYF
TRBV7-8	TRBJ2-6	.	.	TGTGCCAGCAGCTTAAGCCAGGAAGGCCTTCTGACTTTC	CASSLSQEGLLTF
TRBV19	TRBJ1-2	.	.	TGTGCCAGTAATGGATGGCCCCCCTATGGCTACACCTTC	CASNGWPPYGYTF
TRBV28	TRBJ2-2	few	.	TGTGCCAGCAGTCCGACCCGAGGGGGTAGGAGCGGACCTAACACCGGGGAGCTGTTTTTT	CASSPTRGGRSGPNTGELFF
TRBV2	TRBJ2-5	few	TRBD1	TGTGCCAGCAGTGAGGGGACAGGGATGGAGACCCAGTACTTC	CASSEGTGMETQYF
TRBV7-2	TRBJ2-3	.	.	TGTGCCAGCAGCTTGGGTGCACATATACGGACAGATACGCAGTATTTT	CASSLGAHIRTDTQYF
TRBV5-1	TRBJ2-1	.	TRBD2	TGCGCCAGCAGCCCCTGGGGTAGCGGGGGGGACAATGAGCAGTTCTTC	CASSPWGSGGDNEQFF
TRBV6-6	TRBJ1-5	many	.	TGTGCCATCTCGACTGACAGATCCTATCAGCCCCAGCATTTT	CAISTDRSYQPQHF
TRBV28	TRBJ2-7	few	.	TGTGCCAGCAGTCCCCTGTGGGCAGGGGACTCCTACGAGCAGTACTTC	CASSPLWAGDSYEQYF
TRBV19	TRBJ2-1	.	.	TGTGCCAGTAGTCACGGTTGGGGGAAGAATGAGCAGTTCTTC	CASSHGWGKNEQFF
TRBV27	TRBJ2-1	.	.	TGTGCCAGCAAAAAATACAATGAGCAGTTCTTC	CASKKYNEQFF
TRBV7-2	TRBJ2-7	.	TRBD1	TGTGCCAGCAGCTTTTCTGGACAGGGCTACGAGCAGTACTTC	CASSFSGQGYEQYF
TRBV7-3	TRBJ2-3	many	.	TGTGCCAGCAGCTTAAGTCCGGGGGATACGCAGTATTTT	CASSLSPGDTQYF